This TCR beta chain was identified during a study of human T cells and chemical hapten exposure. Source study methods: From approximately 20,000 to 700,000 TCRs were found per sample, with a median of around 96,000. TCRdb re-called the RACE reads with MiXCR, one entry per CDR3 protein. V and J calls and clone size were set by TCRdb, not the authors. Altogether approximately 59,000 distinct CDR3 sequences are present, approximately 6.2% being singletons, with the ten largest covering 3.4%. This clonotype showed up just a few times. Germline-derived CDR1 and CDR2 are MNHEY and SVGAGI. Between the trimmed V and J ends, which lost 2 bases and 0 bases, there was a span of 10 bases. The CDR3 has 15 residues. Described time point: healthy volunteer bleed at 6 weeks. It was from unfractionated whole blood that total RNA was extracted.

V and J are TRBV6-5 and TRBJ1-1; D uncertain. The sequencing input was whole blood. The sequence came from a female donor in good health. Some clones in this sample may be carry-over from other donors' samples. CDR3 coding DNA: TGTGCCAGCAGTTACAGTCCCCGAATGAACACTGAAGCTTTCTTT. This gives the protein CASSYSPRMNTEAFF.